This record concerns one T cell receptor beta chain sequence. What it binds is not known. This record comes from a study of cytomegalovirus exposure and HLA in healthy donors. Study information: Most genotyped donors, around four fifths of some 400, had Caucasian-associated genetic ancestry.

Amplification used 60 Vbeta primers and 13 Jbeta primers. Data came from immunoSEQ multiplex PCR; TCRdb stores just in-frame clones and leaves some out. Of roughly 100,000 clones in the sample, around 78% were seen once. General observations from the study: Most subjects had HLA-A and HLA-B alleles reportedly predicted accurately by TCR beta sequences. In presence/absence analyses, roughly uniform sequencing depth across donors was assumed. Earlier findings revealed that most TCR beta V segments proved productive either about 87% or about 30% of the time.

The CDR3 is 13 residues long. The germline gives CDR1 KGHSH, CDR2 LQKENI. V shed 6 bases, J shed 6 bases, and the junction held 8 bases outside the gene matches. Specimen: PBMCs. The V call is TRBV18, the J call TRBJ2-7, with 7 bases aligning to TRBD2. The source of this sequence is a male donor in good health and CMV-seronegative. CDR3 in amino acids: CASSLRGVIEQYF. CDR3 sequence (DNA): TGTGCCAGCTCGCTTCGGGGGGTAATCGAGCAGTACTTC.